This T cell receptor beta chain is drawn from a study of healthy donors' naive CD4 and CD8 T cells. CDR3 length: 14 residues. The V gene's germline CDR1 is SQVTM and CDR2 ANQGSEA. The germline V and J ends were trimmed by 4 bases and 1 base, with 11 bases remaining between them. TCR libraries were built from 500 to 600 ng of total RNA by linear amplification. Via MiXCR, TCRdb re-called the reads, giving one row per CDR3 protein. The table lists approximately 180,000 distinct CDR3 sequences, around 74% of them singletons. General study results and limits: A reported CD4+/CD8+ bias affected most V and J genes in naive cells.

The count of this clonotype is one. No antigen is known for it. V gene TRBV29-1 combines with J gene TRBJ2-1; D unresolved. Sequencing was done on a sample of naive CD4+ and CD8+ T cells sorted from blood, pooled from several donors. The TCR sequence derives from a pool of human donors in good health; the sample pools cells from several healthy donors. The CDR3 DNA reads TGCAGCGTTGCCCTCCAACTATCCTACAATGAGCAGTTCTTC. This encodes CSVALQLSYNEQFF.